This T cell receptor beta chain was sequenced during a study of T cell responses to AZD1222 COVID-19 vaccine. V lost 0 bases to trimming and J lost 7 bases, with 8 bases between them. The CDR3 consists of 13 residues. CDR1 and CDR2 from the germline V gene are SGHDT and YYEEEE. Comments on this clone: What it recognizes is unknown.

This table comes from immunoSEQ multiplex PCR, and its TCRdb copy is limited to in-frame clones, with some not included. The table has 150,000 to 180,000 clones, 80% to 90% seen once. Study findings and constraints: Of spike-specific TCRs, nearly half reportedly target regions left unmutated in variants. Spike-specific TCR breadth and depth went up after people got two AZD1222 doses. Baseline seropositivity characterized only a handful of AZD1222 recipients. Clonal diversity was possibly underestimated; the donors were predominantly white British and more often female.

The V gene is TRBV5-6, the J gene TRBJ1-5; D call uncertain. The receptor comes from an adult in good health. This sample comprised peripheral blood, obtained on day 0 of MenACWY control vaccination. CDR3 nucleotide sequence: TGTGCCAGCAGCTTGGGCCCCGAGCAGCCCCAGCATTTT. Translated, it gives CASSLGPEQPQHF.